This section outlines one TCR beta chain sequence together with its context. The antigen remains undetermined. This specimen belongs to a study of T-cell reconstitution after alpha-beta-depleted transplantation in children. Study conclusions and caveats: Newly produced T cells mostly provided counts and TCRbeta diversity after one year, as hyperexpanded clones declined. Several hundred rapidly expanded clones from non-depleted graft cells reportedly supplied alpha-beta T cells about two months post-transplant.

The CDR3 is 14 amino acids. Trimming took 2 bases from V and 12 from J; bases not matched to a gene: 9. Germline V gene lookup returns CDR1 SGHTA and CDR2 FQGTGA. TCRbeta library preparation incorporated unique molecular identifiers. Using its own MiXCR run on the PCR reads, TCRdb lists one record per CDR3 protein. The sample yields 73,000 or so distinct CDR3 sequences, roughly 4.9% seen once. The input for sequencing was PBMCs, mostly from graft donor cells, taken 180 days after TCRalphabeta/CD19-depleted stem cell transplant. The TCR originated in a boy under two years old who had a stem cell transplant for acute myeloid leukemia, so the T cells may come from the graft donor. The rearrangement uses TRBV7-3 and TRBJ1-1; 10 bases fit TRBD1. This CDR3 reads CASSLGRDRGDSFF. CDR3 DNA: TGTGCCAGCAGCTTAGGGCGGGACAGGGGTGATTCTTTCTTT.